A selection of T cell receptor beta chains follows, all from one sample in a study of blood T cell repertoires in COVID-19. Some clones are missing from TCRdb's copy, which holds only in-frame ones; the method was immunoSEQ multiplex PCR. Of about 140,000 clones listed, around nine tenths are singletons. What was sequenced was peripheral blood. These receptors originate from a human donor in a cohort sampled during active COVID-19. The CDR3 runs from the conserved cysteine through the conserved F or W. Each record gives: CDR3 protein, CDR3 DNA, V gene, clone size, J gene, D gene. A D gene is named only where the DNA matches it firmly. The listing skips clone size in some rows; elsewhere it reads once, few, many or a size class.

CASSYSPGTGELFF TGTGCCAGCAGTTACTCTCCAGGGACCGGGGAGCTGTTTTTT TRBV6-2/TRBV6-3 . TRBJ2-2 .
CASSFRTSGGVSYEQYF TGTGCCAGCAGTTTCCGGACTAGCGGGGGGGTCTCCTACGAGCAGTACTTC TRBV6-2/TRBV6-3 once TRBJ2-7 TRBD2
CASRPGQENTEAFF TGTGCCAGCAGACCGGGACAGGAGAACACTGAAGCTTTCTTT TRBV14 . TRBJ1-1 TRBD1
CAWETGVVENTIYF TGTGCCTGGGAAACAGGGGTCGTAGAAAACACCATATATTTT TRBV30 . TRBJ1-3 TRBD1
CASSLIPLGAGNYGYTF TGTGCCAGCAGCTTGATCCCGCTGGGGGCAGGGAACTATGGCTACACCTTC TRBV7-2 . TRBJ1-2 .
CASSLATGKEKLFF TGTGCCAGCAGCTTAGCCACAGGGAAGGAAAAACTGTTTTTT TRBV7-9 . TRBJ1-4 .
CATLAGTGGGYGYTF TGTGCCACCCTGGCCGGGACAGGGGGCGGTTATGGCTACACCTTC TRBV10-3 . TRBJ1-2 TRBD1
CASTPEGQAGGQYF TGTGCCAGCACCCCGGAGGGACAGGCTGGGGGGCAGTACTTC TRBV6-2/TRBV6-3 . TRBJ2-7 TRBD1
CASSIDISSGGWGAFF TGTGCCAGTAGTATTGACATATCCTCCGGAGGGTGGGGAGCTTTCTTT TRBV19 . TRBJ1-1 .
CASSWDSTEAFF TGTGCCAGCAGTTGGGACAGCACTGAAGCTTTCTTT TRBV6-6 . TRBJ1-1 TRBD1
CASRKQGESPLHF TGTGCCAGTAGAAAACAGGGTGAATCACCCCTCCACTTT TRBV19 . TRBJ1-6 .